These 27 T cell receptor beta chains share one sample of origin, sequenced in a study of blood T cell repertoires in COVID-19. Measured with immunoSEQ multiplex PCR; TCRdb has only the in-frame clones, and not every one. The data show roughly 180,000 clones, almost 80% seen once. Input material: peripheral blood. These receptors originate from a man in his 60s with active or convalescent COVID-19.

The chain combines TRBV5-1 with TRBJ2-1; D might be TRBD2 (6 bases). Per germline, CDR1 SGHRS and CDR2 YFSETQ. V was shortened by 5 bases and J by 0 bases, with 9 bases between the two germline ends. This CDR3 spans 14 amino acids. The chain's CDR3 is CASRGGSSYNEQFF. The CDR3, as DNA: TGCGCCAGCAGGGGGGGAAGCTCCTACAATGAGCAGTTCTTC.

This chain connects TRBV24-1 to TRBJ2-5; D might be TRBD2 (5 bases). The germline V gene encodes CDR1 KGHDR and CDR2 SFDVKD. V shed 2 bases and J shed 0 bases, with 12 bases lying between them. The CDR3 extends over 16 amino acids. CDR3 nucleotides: TGTGCCACCAGTGATTCACGGGAAATGTACCAAGAGACCCAGTACTTC. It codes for CATSDSREMYQETQYF.

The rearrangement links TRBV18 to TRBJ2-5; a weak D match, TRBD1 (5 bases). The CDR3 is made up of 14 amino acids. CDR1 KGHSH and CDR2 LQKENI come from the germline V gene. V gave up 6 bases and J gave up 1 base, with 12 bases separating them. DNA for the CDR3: TGTGCCAGCTCCCTCCCTGGGGCCCAAGAGACCCAGTACTTC. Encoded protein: CASSLPGAQETQYF.

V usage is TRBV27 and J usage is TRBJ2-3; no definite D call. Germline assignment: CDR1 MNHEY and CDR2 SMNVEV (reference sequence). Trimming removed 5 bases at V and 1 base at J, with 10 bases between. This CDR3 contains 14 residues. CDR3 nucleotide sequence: TGTGCCAGCAGTCAAGCGTACGGCACAGATACGCAGTATTTT. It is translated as CASSQAYGTDTQYF.

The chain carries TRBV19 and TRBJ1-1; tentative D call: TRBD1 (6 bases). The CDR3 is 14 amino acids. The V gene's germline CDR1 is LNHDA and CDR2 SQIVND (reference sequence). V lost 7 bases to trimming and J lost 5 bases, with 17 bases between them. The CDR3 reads CASTSQGFRTEAFF. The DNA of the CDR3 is TGTGCCAGTACCTCGCAGGGGTTTAGGACTGAAGCTTTCTTT.

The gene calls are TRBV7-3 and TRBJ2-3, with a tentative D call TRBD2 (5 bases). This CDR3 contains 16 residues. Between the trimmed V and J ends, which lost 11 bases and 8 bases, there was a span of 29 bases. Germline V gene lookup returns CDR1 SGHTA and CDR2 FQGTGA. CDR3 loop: CAPGGREPLKHGTQYF. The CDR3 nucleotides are TGTGCCCCCGGAGGTCGTGAGCCCCTGAAGCACGGTACGCAGTATTTT.

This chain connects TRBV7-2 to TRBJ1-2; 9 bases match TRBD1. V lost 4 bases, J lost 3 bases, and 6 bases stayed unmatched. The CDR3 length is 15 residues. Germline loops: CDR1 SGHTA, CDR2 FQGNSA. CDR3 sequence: CASSWTGAQDYGYTF. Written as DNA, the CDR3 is TGTGCCAGCAGCTGGACAGGGGCGCAGGACTATGGCTACACCTTC.

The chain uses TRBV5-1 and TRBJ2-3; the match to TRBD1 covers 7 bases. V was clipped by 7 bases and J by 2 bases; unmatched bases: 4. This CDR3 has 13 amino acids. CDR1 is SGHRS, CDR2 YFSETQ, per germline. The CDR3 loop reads CASETGHTDTQYF. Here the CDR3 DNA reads TGCGCCAGCGAGACAGGGCACACAGATACGCAGTATTTT. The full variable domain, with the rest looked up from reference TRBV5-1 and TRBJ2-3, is KAGVTQTPRYLIKTRGQQVTLSCSPISGHRSVSWYQQTPGQGLQFLFEYFSETQRNKGNFPGRFSGRQFSNSRSEMNVSTLELGDSALYLCASETGHTDTQYFGPGTRLTVL.

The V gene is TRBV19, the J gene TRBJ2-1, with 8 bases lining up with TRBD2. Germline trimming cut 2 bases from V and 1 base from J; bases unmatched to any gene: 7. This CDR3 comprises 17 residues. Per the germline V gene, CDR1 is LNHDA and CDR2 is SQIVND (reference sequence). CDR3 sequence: CASSIRLAGESYNEQFF. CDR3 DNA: TGTGCCAGTAGTATAAGGCTAGCGGGTGAGTCCTACAATGAGCAGTTCTTC.

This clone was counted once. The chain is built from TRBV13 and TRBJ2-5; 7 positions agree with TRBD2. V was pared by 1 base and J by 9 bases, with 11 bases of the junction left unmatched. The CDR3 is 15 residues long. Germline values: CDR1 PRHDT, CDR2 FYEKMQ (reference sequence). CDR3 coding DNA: TGTGCCAGCAGCTTAGCTAGCGGACCTTTGGAGGCCCAGTACTTC. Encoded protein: CASSLASGPLEAQYF.

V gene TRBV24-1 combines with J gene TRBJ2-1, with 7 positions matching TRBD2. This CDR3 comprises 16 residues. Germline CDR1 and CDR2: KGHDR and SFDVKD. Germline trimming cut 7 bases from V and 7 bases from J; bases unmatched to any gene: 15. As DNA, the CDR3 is TGTGCCACCAGCGACAGAGGAACGGGAGGTGGTAATGAGCAGTTCTTC. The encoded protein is CATSDRGTGGGNEQFF.

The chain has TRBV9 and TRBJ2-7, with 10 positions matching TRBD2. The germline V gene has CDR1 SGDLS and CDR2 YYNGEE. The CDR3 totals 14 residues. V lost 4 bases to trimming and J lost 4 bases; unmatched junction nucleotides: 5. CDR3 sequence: CASSLLAGPYEQYF. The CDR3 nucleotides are TGTGCCAGCAGCCTACTAGCGGGGCCGTACGAGCAGTACTTC. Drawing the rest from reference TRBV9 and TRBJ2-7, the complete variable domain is DSGVTQTPKHLITATGQRVTLRCSPRSGDLSVYWYQQSLDQGLQFLIQYYNGEERAKGNILERFSAQQFPDLHSELNLSSLELGDSALYFCASSLLAGPYEQYFGPGTRLTVT.

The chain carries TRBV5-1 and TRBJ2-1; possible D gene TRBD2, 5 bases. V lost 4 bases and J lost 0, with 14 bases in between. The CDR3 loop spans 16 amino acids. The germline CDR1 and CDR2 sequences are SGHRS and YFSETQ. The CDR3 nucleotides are TGCGCCAGCAGCCCAACGAGCGGAAGCTCCTACAATGAGCAGTTCTTC. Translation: CASSPTSGSSYNEQFF.

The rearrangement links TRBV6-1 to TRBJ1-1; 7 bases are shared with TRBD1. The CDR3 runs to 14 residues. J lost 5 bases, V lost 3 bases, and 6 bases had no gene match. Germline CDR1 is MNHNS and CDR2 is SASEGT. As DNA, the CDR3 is TGTGCCAGCAGTGACAACAGGGGTAAGACTGAAGCTTTCTTT. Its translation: CASSDNRGKTEAFF.

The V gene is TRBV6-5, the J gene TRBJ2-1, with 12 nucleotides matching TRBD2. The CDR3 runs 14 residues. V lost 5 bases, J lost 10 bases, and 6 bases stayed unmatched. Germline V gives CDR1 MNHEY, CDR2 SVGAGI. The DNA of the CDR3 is TGTGCCAGCAGTCGACTAGCGGGAGAAGGCGAGCAGTTCTTC. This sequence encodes CASSRLAGEGEQFF.

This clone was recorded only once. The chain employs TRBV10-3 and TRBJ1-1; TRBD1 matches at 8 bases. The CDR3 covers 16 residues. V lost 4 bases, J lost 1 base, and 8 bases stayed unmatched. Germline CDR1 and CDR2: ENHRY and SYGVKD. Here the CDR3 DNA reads TGTGCCATCAGTGTCGTACAGGGGGGGTCGAACACTGAAGCTTTCTTT. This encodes CAISVVQGGSNTEAFF.

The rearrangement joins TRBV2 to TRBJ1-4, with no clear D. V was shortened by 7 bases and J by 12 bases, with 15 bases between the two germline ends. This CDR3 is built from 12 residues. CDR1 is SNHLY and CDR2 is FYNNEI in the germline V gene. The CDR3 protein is CASNSGWEELFF. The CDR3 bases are TGTGCCAGCAATTCGGGGTGGGAAGAACTGTTTTTT.

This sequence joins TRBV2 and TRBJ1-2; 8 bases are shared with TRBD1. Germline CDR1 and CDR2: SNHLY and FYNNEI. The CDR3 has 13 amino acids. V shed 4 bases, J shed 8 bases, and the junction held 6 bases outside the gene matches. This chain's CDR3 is CASSGTGMHGYTF. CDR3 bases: TGTGCCAGCAGTGGGACAGGGATGCACGGCTACACCTTC.

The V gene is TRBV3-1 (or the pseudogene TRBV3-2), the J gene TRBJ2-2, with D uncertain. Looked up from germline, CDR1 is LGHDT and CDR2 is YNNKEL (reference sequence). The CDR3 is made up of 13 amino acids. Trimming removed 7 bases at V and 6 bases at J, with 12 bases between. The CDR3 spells CASTPLTAGELFF. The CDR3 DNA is TGTGCCAGCACCCCCCTTACAGCCGGGGAGCTGTTTTTT.

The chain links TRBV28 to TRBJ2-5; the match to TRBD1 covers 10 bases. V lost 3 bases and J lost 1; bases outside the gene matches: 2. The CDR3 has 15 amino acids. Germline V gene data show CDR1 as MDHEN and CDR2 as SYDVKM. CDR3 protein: CASSFWDRGQETQYF. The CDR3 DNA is TGTGCCAGCAGTTTCTGGGACAGGGGCCAAGAGACCCAGTACTTC.

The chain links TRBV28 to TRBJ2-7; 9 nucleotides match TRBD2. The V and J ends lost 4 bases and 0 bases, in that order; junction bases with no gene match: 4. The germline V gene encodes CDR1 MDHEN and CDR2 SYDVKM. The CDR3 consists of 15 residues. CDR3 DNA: TGTGCCAGCAGTTCTAGCGGGACCGACTCCTACGAGCAGTACTTC. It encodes CASSSSGTDSYEQYF.

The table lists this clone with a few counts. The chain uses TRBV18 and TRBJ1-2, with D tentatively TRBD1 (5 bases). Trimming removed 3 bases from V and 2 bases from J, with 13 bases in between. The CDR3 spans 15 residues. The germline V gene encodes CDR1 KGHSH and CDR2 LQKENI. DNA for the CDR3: TGTGCCAGCTCACCCAACACCCGACAGAACTATGGCTACACCTTC. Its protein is CASSPNTRQNYGYTF.

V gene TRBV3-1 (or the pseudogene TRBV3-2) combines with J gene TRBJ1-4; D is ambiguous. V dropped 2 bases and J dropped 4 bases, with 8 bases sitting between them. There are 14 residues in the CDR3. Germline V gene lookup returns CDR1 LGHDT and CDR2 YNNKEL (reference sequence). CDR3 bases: TGTGCCAGCAGCCAAAGGTCAGGTAATGAAAAACTGTTTTTT. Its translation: CASSQRSGNEKLFF.

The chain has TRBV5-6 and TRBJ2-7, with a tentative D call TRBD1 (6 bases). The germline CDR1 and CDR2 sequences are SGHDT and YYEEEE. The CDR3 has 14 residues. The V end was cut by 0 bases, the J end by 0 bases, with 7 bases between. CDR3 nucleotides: TGTGCCAGCAGCTTGGCAGGGGACTCCTACGAGCAGTACTTC. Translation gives CASSLAGDSYEQYF.

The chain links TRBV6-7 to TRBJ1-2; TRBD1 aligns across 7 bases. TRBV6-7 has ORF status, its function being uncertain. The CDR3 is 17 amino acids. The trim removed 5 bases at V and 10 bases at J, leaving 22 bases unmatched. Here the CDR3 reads CASSPGPGQSSSIDYTF. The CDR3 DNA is TGTGCCAGCAGTCCCGGCCCGGGACAGAGCTCATCTATCGACTACACCTTC.

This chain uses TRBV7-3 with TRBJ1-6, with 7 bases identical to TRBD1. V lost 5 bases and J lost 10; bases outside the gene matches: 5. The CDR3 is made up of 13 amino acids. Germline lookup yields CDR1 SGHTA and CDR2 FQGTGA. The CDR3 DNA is TGTGCCAGCAGCCCCGACAGGGTATCACCCCTCCACTTT. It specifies CASSPDRVSPLHF.

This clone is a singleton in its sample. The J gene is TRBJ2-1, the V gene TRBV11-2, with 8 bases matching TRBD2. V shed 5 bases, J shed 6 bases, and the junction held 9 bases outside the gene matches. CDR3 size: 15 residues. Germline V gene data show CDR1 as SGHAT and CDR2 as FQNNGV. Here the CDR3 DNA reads TGTGCCAGCAGCACCCTAGCGGGCAAGCTCAATGAGCAGTTCTTC. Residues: CASSTLAGKLNEQFF.